This entry lists 32 T cell receptor beta chains sequenced from one sample in a study of T cells in Graves' hyperthyroidism and ophthalmopathy. Template material for amplifying TCR beta CDR3 regions consisted of RNA transcripts. The HTBI primer set was used in a first-round RT-PCR of the TCR CDR3. TCRdb called the multiplex PCR reads again in MiXCR, with one record for every CDR3 protein. The sample yields over 400,000 distinct CDR3 sequences, roughly 14% seen once. Sequenced: blood. The receptors derive from a man between 18 and 35 years old with Graves' ophthalmopathy.

Many counts were recorded for this clonotype. This chain connects TRBV9 to TRBJ1-1; 8 bases line up with TRBD1. The V and J ends lost 3 bases and 2 bases, in that order; junction bases with no gene match: 6. Germline V gene sequence: CDR1 SGDLS, CDR2 YYNGEE. The CDR3 consists of 15 residues. The CDR3, as DNA: TGTGCCAGCAGCGGCTCCGGGACAGGAAACACTGAAGCTTTCTTT. It specifies CASSGSGTGNTEAFF.

The sample holds many counts of this clonotype. The chain couples TRBV11-2 to TRBJ2-1, with D possibly called TRBD1 or TRBD2 (5 bases each). V was clipped by 3 bases and J by 2 bases, with 11 bases between them. This CDR3 comprises 15 residues. Looked up from germline, CDR1 is SGHAT and CDR2 is FQNNGV. The CDR3 protein is CASSLGRETYNEQFF. CDR3 nucleotide sequence: TGTGCCAGCAGCTTGGGCAGGGAGACCTACAATGAGCAGTTCTTC.

This clonotype turned up a few times. J is TRBJ2-1 and V is TRBV7-8; weak D call: TRBD1 (5 bases). This CDR3 has 18 amino acids. V was cut by 3 bases and J by 1 base, with 19 bases left in between. Germline CDR1 reads SGHVS; CDR2 reads FQNEAQ. The CDR3 protein is CASSFPLRGGESYNEQFF. CDR3 coding DNA: TGTGCCAGCAGCTTCCCATTAAGGGGCGGAGAATCCTACAATGAGCAGTTCTTC.

On this clonotype: A single base separates this from a much larger clone, so it may be a read error. DNA of the CDR3: TGTGCCAGCAGCTTGGGCAGGGAATCCTCCAATGAGCAGTTCTTC. Its translation is CASSLGRESSNEQFF. The rearrangement uses TRBV5-5 and TRBJ2-1; tentative D call: TRBD1 (5 bases). Germline V gene data show CDR1 as SGHKS and CDR2 as YYEKEE (reference sequence). The CDR3 extends over 15 amino acids.

There are a few counts of this clonotype. The chain combines TRBV19 with TRBJ2-1; D possibly corresponds to TRBD2 (5 bases). The V and J ends lost 0 bases and 3 bases respectively, with 9 bases between them. The CDR3 consists of 15 residues. Germline V lookup: CDR1 LNHDA, CDR2 SQIVND (reference sequence). CDR3 nucleotides: TGTGCCAGTAGTATAGAAGGACTTTACTACAATGAGCAGTTCTTC. Protein product: CASSIEGLYYNEQFF.

In this sample, this clonotype turned up many times. The chain combines TRBV30 with TRBJ1-2; D gene unclear. This CDR3 has 13 amino acids. CDR1 is GTSNPN, CDR2 SVGIG, per germline (reference sequence). V was clipped by 1 base and J by 4 bases, with 10 bases between them. CDR3 sequence (DNA): TGTGCCTGGAGTGCCTATATTTTCTATGGCTACACCTTC. Translation gives CAWSAYIFYGYTF.

This chain uses TRBV7-2 with TRBJ2-3; TRBD2 matches at 12 bases. Germline assignment: CDR1 SGHTA and CDR2 FQGNSA. The CDR3 is made up of 18 amino acids. V was clipped by 0 bases and J by 1 base; unmatched bases: 5. The CDR3 DNA is TGTGCCAGCAGCTTAGCGGGGCTAGCGGGAGGGGGCACAGATACGCAGTATTTT. It is translated as CASSLAGLAGGGTDTQYF.

This clonotype was detected ten times or more. The chain recombines TRBV2 with TRBJ2-3; perhaps D is TRBD1 or TRBD2 (6 bases each). The length of the CDR3 is 15 residues. Germline V CDR1 and CDR2: SNHLY, FYNNEI. Trimming pared 7 bases from V and 2 bases from J, leaving 16 bases between. CDR3 DNA: TGTGCCAGCAACGGGGGCGGGTCCCCCACAGATACGCAGTATTTT. This translates into CASNGGGSPTDTQYF.

This clonotype was observed at least ten times. The genes are TRBV6-1 and TRBJ1-2, with D tentatively TRBD1 (6 bases). Trimming cost V 6 bases and J 3 bases, with 14 bases left between them. CDR1 is MNHNS and CDR2 is SASEGT in the germline V gene. The CDR3 is 14 residues long. CDR3 DNA sequence: TGTGCCAGCAGCCCCTCAGGGGTGGACTATGGCTACACCTTC. Protein product: CASSPSGVDYGYTF.

This chain links TRBV2 with TRBJ2-1; 16 bases match TRBD2. J lost 9 bases, V lost 5 bases, and 4 bases had no gene match. CDR1 SNHLY and CDR2 FYNNEI come from the germline V gene. This CDR3 is 15 amino acids long. The DNA of the CDR3 is TGTGCCAGCAGTAAGGGACTAGCGGGGGGGCTTGAGCAGTTCTTC. It specifies CASSKGLAGGLEQFF.

This clonotype was observed a handful of times. The V and J genes are TRBV10-1 and TRBJ2-2; D is possibly TRBD1 (6 bases). The CDR3 is 14 amino acids. V was shortened by 6 bases and J by 0 bases, with 8 bases between the two germline ends. Germline CDR1 WNHNN, CDR2 SYGVQD (reference sequence). The CDR3 spells CASSGQTNTGELFF. CDR3 bases: TGCGCCAGCAGCGGACAGACGAACACCGGGGAGCTGTTTTTT.

At least ten counts were recorded for this clonotype. The rearrangement uses TRBV15 and TRBJ2-7; possibly TRBD2 for D (5 bases). CDR1 LNHNV and CDR2 YYDKDF come from the germline V gene (reference sequence). V was pared by 1 base and J by 4 bases, with 11 bases between. The CDR3 totals 14 residues. CDR3 residues: CATSRAGLGYEQYF. CDR3 in DNA: TGTGCCACCAGCAGAGCGGGATTGGGTTACGAGCAGTACTTC. Variable domain in full (rest from reference TRBV15 and TRBJ2-7): DAMVIQNPRYQVTQFGKPVTLSCSQTLNHNVMYWYQQKSSQAPKLLFHYYDKDFNNEADTPDNFQSRRPNTSFCFLDIRSPGLGDTAMYLCATSRAGLGYEQYFGPGTRLTVT.

The V call is TRBV2, the J call TRBJ2-1; 8 bases are a match to TRBD2. This CDR3 contains 15 residues. Germline V gene data show CDR1 as SNHLY and CDR2 as FYNNEI. The junction had 7 bases not matched to a gene; V was cut back by 5 bases and J by 4 bases. The CDR3 here is CASSPLSGVYNEQFF. The CDR3, as DNA: TGTGCCAGCAGTCCCCTTAGCGGGGTATACAATGAGCAGTTCTTC.

The chain carries TRBV29-1 and TRBJ2-2; TRBD1 is a possible D gene (6 bases). The CDR3 runs 14 residues. Germline V gives CDR1 SQVTM, CDR2 ANQGSEA. CDR3 DNA: TGCAGGGCAGGGGCGGGCCCGAACACCGGGGAGCTGTTTTTT. Amino acid sequence: CRAGAGPNTGELFF.

The V gene is TRBV6-2 or TRBV6-3, the J gene TRBJ1-1; the D is unclear. V lost 0 bases, J lost 1 base, and 24 bases lay in between. Germline V CDR1 and CDR2: MNHEY, SVGEGT. The CDR3 spans 20 residues. This CDR3 reads CASSYSKARYPSQKNTEAFF. In DNA form, the CDR3 reads TGTGCCAGCAGTTACTCGAAAGCCAGGTACCCGTCCCAGAAGAACACTGAAGCTTTCTTT.

This clonotype has a count of ten or more. The CDR3 sequence: CASSADSSNEKLFF. The CDR3 coding sequence is TGTGCCAGCAGTGCCGACAGCTCTAATGAAAAACTGTTTTTT. The V gene is TRBV12-3 or TRBV12-4, the J gene TRBJ1-4, with D perhaps TRBD1 (5 bases). V was shortened by 5 bases and J by 3 bases, with 10 bases between the two germline ends. The CDR3 extends over 14 amino acids.

This clonotype was detected ten times or more. This chain joins TRBV7-9 and TRBJ1-2, with D perhaps TRBD1 (6 bases). The germline V gene has CDR1 SEHNR and CDR2 FQNEAQ (reference sequence). V was trimmed by 8 bases and J by 0 bases, leaving 13 bases between them. This CDR3 has 14 amino acids. The chain's CDR3 is CASRLTGSNYGYTF. CDR3 in DNA: TGTGCCAGCCGACTGACAGGCTCTAACTATGGCTACACCTTC.

This clonotype has ten or more counts. V gene TRBV3-1 combines with J gene TRBJ1-1; D not certain. Looked up from germline, CDR1 is LGHDT and CDR2 is YNNKEL (reference sequence). Trimming cost V 0 bases and J 0 bases, with 5 bases left between them. The CDR3 contains 14 residues. Here the CDR3 DNA reads TGTGCCAGCAGCCAAGAATCAATGAACACTGAAGCTTTCTTT. Protein product: CASSQESMNTEAFF. Supplemented by reference TRBV3-1 and TRBJ1-1, the full variable domain reads DTAVSQTPKYLVTQMGNDKSIKCEQNLGHDTMYWYKQDSKKFLKIMFSYNNKELIINETVPNRFSPKSPDKAHLNLHINSLELGDSAVYFCASSQESMNTEAFFGQGTRLTVV.

The rearrangement uses TRBV25-1 and TRBJ2-1, with D maybe TRBD2 (6 bases). Germline V gene data show CDR1 as MGHDK and CDR2 as SYGVNS. Trimming cost V 3 bases and J 5 bases, with 14 bases left between them. The CDR3 is made up of 15 amino acids. The CDR3 bases are TGTGCCAGCAGTGAGAGCGGGCCCCCCCACAATGAGCAGTTCTTC. Translation gives CASSESGPPHNEQFF.

This clonotype was seen ten or more times. The V call is TRBV28, the J call TRBJ1-1; D uncertain. V shed 2 bases and J shed 0 bases, with 10 bases lying between them. In germline, CDR1 is MDHEN, CDR2 SYDVKM. The CDR3 totals 15 residues. The CDR3 is CASSLQWRMNTEAFF. CDR3 bases: TGTGCCAGCAGTTTACAGTGGCGGATGAACACTGAAGCTTTCTTT.

Ten or more counts support this clonotype. The CDR3 spells CASSLDSGMNTEAFF. DNA of the CDR3: TGTGCCAGCAGCTTAGATTCCGGGATGAACACTGAAGCTTTCTTT. The J gene is TRBJ1-1, the V gene TRBV11-3; D is undetermined. Trimming took off 0 bases at V and 0 bases at J, with 8 bases between the two ends. Germline V gene data show CDR1 as SGHNT and CDR2 as YENEEA. The CDR3 is 15 residues long.

This clonotype has just a few counts. This sequence joins TRBV10-2 and TRBJ1-6, with 9 bases fitting TRBD1. Germline-derived CDR1 and CDR2 are WSHSY and SAAADI. J lost 10 bases, V lost 2 bases, and 6 bases had no gene match. This CDR3 spans 15 amino acids. CDR3: CASSEKGQGPSPLHF. CDR3 coding DNA: TGCGCCAGCAGTGAGAAGGGACAGGGCCCCTCACCCCTCCACTTT.

The chain combines TRBV5-4 with TRBJ1-1; the match to TRBD1 covers 7 bases. J was trimmed by 13 bases and V by 3 bases; bases with no gene match: 21. Looked up from germline, CDR1 is SGHNT and CDR2 is YYREEE (reference sequence). The CDR3 runs to 16 residues. CDR3 coding DNA: TGTGCCAGCAGCTCGGGCGGCTGGGACAGTGGGGGGGTTGGTTTCTTT. It is translated as CASSSGGWDSGGVGFF.

This clonotype was seen ten or more times. The chain carries TRBV13 and TRBJ2-7; 15 bases match TRBD2. The V gene end was trimmed by 4 bases and the J gene end by 7 bases; junction bases not matched to a gene: 5. The germline gives CDR1 PRHDT, CDR2 FYEKMQ (reference sequence). CDR3 length: 15 amino acids. The CDR3 coding sequence is TGTGCCAGCAGCTACGGACTAGCGGGAGGGGAAGAGCAGTACTTC. Translation gives CASSYGLAGGEEQYF.

This clonotype has just a few counts. The chain couples TRBV7-9 to TRBJ2-1, with 10 positions matching TRBD1. CDR1 SEHNR and CDR2 FQNEAQ come from the germline V gene (reference sequence). The CDR3 covers 11 residues. With V trimmed by 6 bases and J by 15 bases, 5 bases remained unmatched. This chain's CDR3 is CASSSGTGAFF. CDR3 in DNA: TGTGCCAGCAGTTCCGGGACAGGGGCGTTCTTC.

Ten or more counts support this clonotype. The chain combines TRBV20-1 with TRBJ2-1; 7 nucleotides agree with TRBD2. CDR3 length equals 13 residues. The germline gives CDR1 DFQATT, CDR2 SNEGSKA (reference sequence). V dropped 1 base and J dropped 5; count of bases not matched to a gene: 2. The CDR3 loop is CSARAAGNNEQFF. CDR3 sequence (DNA): TGCAGTGCTAGAGCAGCGGGGAACAATGAGCAGTTCTTC.

This clonotype was counted at least ten times. V is TRBV12-3 or TRBV12-4 and J is TRBJ1-1; 7 bases map to TRBD1. Trimming took 6 bases from V and 5 from J; bases not matched to a gene: 9. This CDR3 comprises 14 residues. In nucleotides, the CDR3 is TGTGCCAGCAGCCGGGACAGACGGGGGACTGAAGCTTTCTTT. Amino acid sequence: CASSRDRRGTEAFF.

This clonotype was counted only a few times. The V gene is TRBV15, the J gene TRBJ2-1; 8 bases map to TRBD2. The CDR3 totals 17 residues. CDR1 is LNHNV and CDR2 is YYDKDF in the germline V gene (reference sequence). After removal of 3 bases from V and 2 bases from J, the junction contained 9 bases not matched to a gene. CDR3: CATSRRRGGPAYNEQFF. CDR3 nucleotides: TGTGCCACCAGCAGGAGACGGGGGGGACCTGCCTACAATGAGCAGTTCTTC. Filled out from reference TRBV15 and TRBJ2-1, the complete variable domain reads DAMVIQNPRYQVTQFGKPVTLSCSQTLNHNVMYWYQQKSSQAPKLLFHYYDKDFNNEADTPDNFQSRRPNTSFCFLDIRSPGLGDTAMYLCATSRRRGGPAYNEQFFGPGTRLTVL.

The V and J genes are TRBV20-1 and TRBJ2-3, with unresolved D. Per the germline V gene, CDR1 is DFQATT and CDR2 is SNEGSKA (reference sequence). V lost 7 bases, J lost 2 bases, and 13 bases lay in between. The CDR3 is 13 residues long. CDR3 in DNA: TGCAGTGAGGGCGCCGAAATCACAGATACGCAGTATTTT. Protein product: CSEGAEITDTQYF.

Details on this clonotype: It may be a read error: a sequence one base away is much more abundant. The chain employs TRBV7-9 and TRBJ1-2, with 7 bases that match TRBD1. The CDR3 loop spans 16 amino acids. Germline V CDR1 and CDR2: SEHNR, FQNEAQ (reference sequence). CDR3 coding DNA: TGTGCCAGCAGCTCTCGACAGGGTTTCCCACTCTATGGCCACACCTTC. Translating gives CASSSRQGFPLYGHTF.

A few counts support this clonotype. This chain links TRBV19 with TRBJ2-1, with D possibly being TRBD2 (5 bases). Germline CDR1 LNHDA, CDR2 SQIVND (reference sequence). V lost 6 bases, J lost 8 bases, and 11 bases lay in between. The CDR3 has 12 residues. The CDR3 spells CASSPMGDEQFF. In DNA, the CDR3 is TGTGCCAGTAGCCCCATGGGAGATGAGCAGTTCTTC.

The sample holds many counts of this clonotype. The V gene is TRBV3-1, the J gene TRBJ2-7; D possibly corresponds to TRBD1 (6 bases). V was pared by 1 base and J by 1 base, with 14 bases between. The CDR3 has 16 amino acids. Germline V gives CDR1 LGHDT, CDR2 YNNKEL (reference sequence). CDR3 DNA sequence: TGTGCCAGCAGCCAAGTGTGGGGGCCCTCTTCCTACGAGCAGTACTTC. Residues: CASSQVWGPSSYEQYF.